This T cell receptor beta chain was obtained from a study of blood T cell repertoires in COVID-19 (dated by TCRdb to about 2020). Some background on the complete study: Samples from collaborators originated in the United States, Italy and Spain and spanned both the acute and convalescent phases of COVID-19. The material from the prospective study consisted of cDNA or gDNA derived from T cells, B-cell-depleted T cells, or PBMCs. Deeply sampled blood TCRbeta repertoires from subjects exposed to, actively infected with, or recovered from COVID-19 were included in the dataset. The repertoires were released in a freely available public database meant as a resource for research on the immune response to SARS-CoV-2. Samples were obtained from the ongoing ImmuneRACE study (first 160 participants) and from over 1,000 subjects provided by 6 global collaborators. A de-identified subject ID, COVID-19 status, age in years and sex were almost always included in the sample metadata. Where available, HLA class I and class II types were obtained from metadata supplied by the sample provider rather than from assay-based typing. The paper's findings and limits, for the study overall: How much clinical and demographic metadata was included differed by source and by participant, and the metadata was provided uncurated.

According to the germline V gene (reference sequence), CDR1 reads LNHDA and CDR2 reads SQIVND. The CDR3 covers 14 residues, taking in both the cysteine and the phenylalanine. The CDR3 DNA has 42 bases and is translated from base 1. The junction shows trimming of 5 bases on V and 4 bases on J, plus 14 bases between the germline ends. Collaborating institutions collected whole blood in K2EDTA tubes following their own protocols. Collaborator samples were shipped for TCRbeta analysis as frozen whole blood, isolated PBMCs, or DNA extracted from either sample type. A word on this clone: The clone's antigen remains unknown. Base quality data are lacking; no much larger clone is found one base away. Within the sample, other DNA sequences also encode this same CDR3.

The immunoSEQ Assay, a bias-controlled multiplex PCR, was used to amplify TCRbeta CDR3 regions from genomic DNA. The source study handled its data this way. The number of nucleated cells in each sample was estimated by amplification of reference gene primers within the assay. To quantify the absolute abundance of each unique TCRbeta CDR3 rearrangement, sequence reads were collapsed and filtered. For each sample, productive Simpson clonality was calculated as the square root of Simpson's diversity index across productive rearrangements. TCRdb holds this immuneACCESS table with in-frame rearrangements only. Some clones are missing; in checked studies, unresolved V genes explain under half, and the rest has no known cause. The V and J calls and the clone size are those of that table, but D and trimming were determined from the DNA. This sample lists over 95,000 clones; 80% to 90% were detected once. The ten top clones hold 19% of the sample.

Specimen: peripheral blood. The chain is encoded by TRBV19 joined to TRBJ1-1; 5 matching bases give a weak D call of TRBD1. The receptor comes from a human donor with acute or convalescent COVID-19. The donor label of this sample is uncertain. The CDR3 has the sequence CASSFRERGTEAFF. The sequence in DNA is TGTGCCAGTAGTTTTAGGGAAAGGGGCACTGAAGCTTTCTTT.